This T cell receptor (beta chain) was found in a study of regulatory T cells in long-lasting Graves disease. Stated time point: newly diagnosed GD, antithyroid drugs for less than 3 months. PBMC RNA served as the TCR library source. CDR3 size: 15 residues. Germline V gene data show CDR1 as MNHEY and CDR2 as SMNVEV (reference sequence). J was trimmed by 7 bases and V by 4 bases; bases with no gene match: 7. Study-wide results and caveats: Lower TCR diversity characterized persistent Graves' patients relative to newly diagnosed patients.

A few counts support this clonotype. The antigen is unknown. CDR3-region Arm-PCR and iRepertoire HTBI primers produced the TCR beta libraries. TCRdb fed the multiplex PCR reads into MiXCR, producing one record per CDR3 protein. Of just over 600,000 distinct CDR3 sequences in the sample, approximately 15% are singletons; the top ten hold about 20%. This sample also appeared in a second study, on T cells in Graves' hyperthyroidism and ophthalmopathy. From that paper: Blood also contained most expanded thyroid clonotypes above 0.001. Through a model of 13 V-J features, ophthalmopathy was separated from stable hyperthyroidism. For ophthalmopathy, model prediction preceded onset by a median about six months.

The chain has TRBV27 and TRBJ2-2, with 9 bases identical to TRBD1. This receptor was taken from a woman between 25 and 40 years old with Graves disease. Material: peripheral blood mononuclear cells (PBMCs), obtained at new diagnosis, from a patient treated with antithyroid drugs. In DNA form, the CDR3 reads TGTGCCAGCAGTTCACACAGGGGGCAGGGCGGGGAGCTGTTTTTT. The encoded protein is CASSSHRGQGGELFF.